Listed below are T cell receptor beta chains from one sample, sequenced in a study of blood T cell repertoires in COVID-19. TCRdb's copy holds only in-frame clones and misses some; the assay was immunoSEQ multiplex PCR. The sample lists approximately 150,000 clones; around nine tenths were seen once. Sequenced material: peripheral blood. These receptors were taken from a human donor in a cohort sampled during active COVID-19. The conserved cysteine and the conserved F or W are not part of the CDR3 here. Each record gives: V gene, D gene, CDR3 protein. D genes are given only for firm matches.

TRBV7-9 NA ASSLGPETQY
TRBV5-1 NA ASQRAAGEEAF
TRBV30 TRBD1 AWKQNPGGGYT
TRBV18 TRBD1 ASSPTGGGETQY
TRBV2 TRBD2 ASSVLAGDTGELF
TRBV3-1/TRBV3-2 NA ASSQPLTGGGQPQH
TRBV27 TRBD2 ASASPSGSGYEQY
TRBV2 NA ASSEEGILYEQY
TRBV9 TRBD1 ASSGTGTGIEKLF
TRBV19 TRBD2 ASSMAEAGKETQY
TRBV11-1 NA ASSRDLSSYEQY
TRBV10-3 TRBD2 ATSLGGAGGETQY
TRBV5-1 TRBD1 ASSIQGAGDTQY
TRBV28 TRBD1 ASSPPGQGPNEQY
TRBV6-1 NA ASSERGSNTEAF
TRBV28 NA ASSSGVRVTNEKLF
TRBV4-3 TRBD2 ASSQLAGGSYEQY
TRBV28 NA ASSLSVSYEQY
TRBV5-1 TRBD1 ASSLGQGYNEQF
TRBV6-2/TRBV6-3 TRBD2 ASSYSKVRGGPTWGAYEQY
TRBV14 NA ASSQAEYEQY
TRBV5-1 NA ASSLGGYNEQF
TRBV19 NA ASSTTEGTDTQY
TRBV13 TRBD1 ASSLDRDENEQY
TRBV10-3 TRBD1 AIRQGEGVTEAF
TRBV28 NA ASSRGGANEKLF
TRBV29-1 NA SVEGPEGTMNTEAF
TRBV28 TRBD1 ASFPIIRDRELNTEAF
TRBV6-2/TRBV6-3 NA ASSYETGSGNTIY
TRBV11-3 TRBD2 ASSRTSGSWGTDTQY
TRBV19 NA ASSMSRDGANVLT
TRBV2 NA ASSRQLNYGYT
TRBV11-3 NA ASSETGTPAGNTIY
TRBV5-4 TRBD1 ASSPRPQGAVDTEAF
TRBV11-2 NA ASSLPGYNSQF
TRBV30 NA AWSGKTWSETQY
TRBV28 NA AIANRAGTYEQY
TRBV27 NA ASSGDQGFQPQH
TRBV13 TRBD1 ASSRQGIAYEQY
TRBV30 TRBD1 AWTGGGDQPQH
TRBV28 NA ASNDGVDEKLF
TRBV4-1 NA ASSQQGNSPLH